These 7 T cell receptor beta chains originate from one sample sequenced in a study of Ad26.COV2.S vaccination and SARS-CoV-2 variants. Treatment described: some 19 received Ad26.COV2.S at low or high dose, single or two shots; about 5 received placebo; per-sample allocation not given. Day 63 following the first vaccine or placebo injection was when the samples were taken. The assay was immunoSEQ multiplex PCR, and TCRdb's table has in-frame clones only and misses some. The sample lists about 380,000 clones; about 80% were seen once. Sequences were derived from peripheral blood, sampled in a trial of Ad26.COV2.S vaccine versus placebo. These receptors were collected from a person between 18 and 59 years old who received the Ad26.COV2.S COVID-19 vaccine or a placebo.

V is TRBV29-1 and J is TRBJ2-2; 9 nucleotides line up with TRBD1. Looked up from germline, CDR1 is SQVTM and CDR2 is ANQGSEA. The CDR3 is 14 residues long. V dropped 8 bases and J dropped 5; count of bases not matched to a gene: 9. CDR3 in amino acids: CSFTGQGGTGELFF. The DNA of the CDR3 is TGCAGCTTCACGGGACAGGGAGGAACCGGGGAGCTGTTTTTT.

This chain uses TRBV6-5 with TRBJ1-2, with 8 bases that match TRBD1. Germline V gene data show CDR1 as MNHEY and CDR2 as SVGAGI. The V gene end was trimmed by 5 bases and the J gene end by 7 bases; junction bases not matched to a gene: 9. The CDR3 covers 14 residues. In DNA, the CDR3 is TGTGCCAGCAGTCCCTCGGACAGGGAGGTTGGCTACACCTTC. Translating it yields CASSPSDREVGYTF.

The J gene is TRBJ2-2, the V gene TRBV19, with D maybe TRBD1 (5 bases). Germline-derived CDR1 and CDR2 are LNHDA and SQIVND (reference sequence). Trimming took 10 bases from V and 1 from J, leaving 7 bases between them. The CDR3 sequence is 12 residues long. In DNA, the CDR3 is TGTGCCACCGGACAGAACACCGGGGAGCTGTTTTTT. As protein: CATGQNTGELFF.

This rearrangement joins TRBV5-6 to TRBJ2-3; TRBD2 agrees at 10 bases. The CDR3 is 15 amino acids. V trimming: 4 bases; J trimming: 1 base; junction bases outside the gene matches: 3. CDR1 SGHDT and CDR2 YYEEEE come from the germline V gene. CDR3 bases: TGTGCCAGCAGCCCCGGGACTAGCGGCACAGATACGCAGTATTTT. This encodes CASSPGTSGTDTQYF.

V gene TRBV24-1 combines with J gene TRBJ2-1; a weak D match, TRBD2 (6 bases). Trimming pared 5 bases from V and 2 bases from J, leaving 9 bases between. The length of the CDR3 is 14 residues. Germline V gene lookup returns CDR1 KGHDR and CDR2 SFDVKD. In nucleotides, the CDR3 is TGTGCCACCAGTGGGAGGGACGCCTACAATGAGCAGTTCTTC. Translation gives CATSGRDAYNEQFF.

In nucleotides, the CDR3 is TGTGCCAGCGCTTTTGGACTAGCGGGAGGGACCGGGGAGCTGTTTTTT. This encodes CASAFGLAGGTGELFF. The chain couples TRBV25-1 to TRBJ2-2, with 15 bases aligning to TRBD2. The CDR3 runs 16 residues. Germline V gene data show CDR1 as MGHDK and CDR2 as SYGVNS. V shed 8 bases and J 5 bases; nucleotides not matched to a gene: 6. Combining the CDR3 with reference TRBV25-1 and TRBJ2-2 gives the whole variable domain EADIYQTPRYLVIGTGKKITLECSQTMGHDKMYWYQQDPGMELHLIHYSYGVNSTEKGDLSSESTVSRIRTEHFPLTLESARPSHTSQYLCASAFGLAGGTGELFFGEGSRLTVL.

The DNA for the CDR3 is TGTGCCAGCAGCTTCGATGGAGGCAACACCATATATTTT. Protein sequence: CASSFDGGNTIYF. The V and J genes are TRBV7-9 and TRBJ1-3; D is undetermined. CDR1 is SEHNR and CDR2 is FQNEAQ in the germline V gene (reference sequence). The V and J ends lost 3 bases and 7 bases respectively, with 10 bases between them. The CDR3 extends over 13 amino acids.